These 11 T cell receptor beta chains were sequenced from one sample in a study of cytomegalovirus exposure and HLA in healthy donors. The PCR contained 60 Vbeta and 13 Jbeta primers. Method: immunoSEQ multiplex PCR; TCRdb's copy keeps in-frame clones and lacks some. In the table there are 150,000 to 200,000 clones, roughly 70% of which are singletons. The sequenced material came from PBMCs. Source of these receptors: a man aged 30 to 45 in good health and CMV-seropositive.

Of note for this clone: The junction shows a germline mismatch at one end, possibly a read error. CDR3 sequence: CSSSDKVSTGYSGNTIYF. For the CDR3, the DNA is TGTTCCAGCAGCGACAAAGTATCTACAGGCTACTCTGGAAACACCATATATTTT. J is TRBJ1-3 and V is TRBV7-9; D perhaps matches TRBD1 (5 bases). CDR3 size: 18 residues. Germline CDR1 reads SEHNR; CDR2 reads FQNEAQ (reference sequence). The variable domain in full, with the rest retrieved from reference TRBV7-9 and TRBJ1-3, is DTGVSQNPRHKITKRGQNVTFRCDPISEHNRLYWYRQTLGQGPEFLTYFQNEAQLEKSRLLSDRFSAERPKGSFSTLEIQRTEQGDSAMYLCSSSDKVSTGYSGNTIYFGEGSWLTVV.

The V call is TRBV7-8, the J call TRBJ2-1; weak D call: TRBD1 (5 bases). Germline CDR1 SGHVS, CDR2 FQNEAQ. The CDR3 consists of 15 residues. V was clipped by 3 bases and J by 5 bases, with 14 bases between them. CDR3 nucleotide sequence: TGTGCCAGCAGCTTCCAGCCTGGACAACACAATGAGCAGTTCTTC. Translated: CASSFQPGQHNEQFF.

The genes are TRBV2 and TRBJ2-7, with 9 bases identical to TRBD1. The CDR3 consists of 14 residues. Germline V gene lookup returns CDR1 SNHLY and CDR2 FYNNEI. V shed 7 bases and J 3 bases; nucleotides not matched to a gene: 7. As DNA, the CDR3 is TGTGCCAGCACCCGAGACAGGGGGGTCTACGAGCAGTACTTC. It translates to CASTRDRGVYEQYF.

This clone was seen more than once but under ten times. This rearrangement joins TRBV6-4 to TRBJ2-3; 7 bases match TRBD2. The CDR3 length is 15 residues. Losses at the gene ends were 3 bases for V and 5 bases for J; bases not matched to a gene: 8. Germline-derived CDR1 and CDR2 are MRHNA and SNTAGT. The CDR3 region is CASSEAAGEKDTQYF. DNA of the CDR3: TGTGCCAGCAGTGAGGCGGCGGGAGAAAAAGATACGCAGTATTTT.

Only one count was recorded for this clone. The gene calls are TRBV18 and TRBJ2-1; 8 nucleotides line up with TRBD1. Germline loops: CDR1 KGHSH, CDR2 LQKENI. The CDR3 spans 14 residues. Trimming at V came to 6 bases and at J to 14 bases, leaving 15 bases not matched to a gene. CDR3 in amino acids: CASSLGQGQQKEFF. CDR3 DNA sequence: TGTGCCAGCTCGCTCGGACAGGGACAACAGAAAGAGTTCTTC.

The rearrangement joins TRBV6-5 to TRBJ2-7, with 9 bases identical to TRBD1. In germline, CDR1 is MNHEY, CDR2 SVGAGI. The ends lost 2 bases at V and 4 bases at J; junction bases unmatched: 3. The length of the CDR3 is 14 residues. CDR3 DNA: TGTGCCAGCAGTTACGCGACAGGGGGTTACGAGCAGTACTTC. Translating gives CASSYATGGYEQYF.

The chain recombines TRBV5-5 with TRBJ2-7, with 9 bases fitting TRBD2. Germline CDR1 SGHKS, CDR2 YYEKEE (reference sequence). V shed 4 bases, J shed 2 bases, and the junction held 7 bases outside the gene matches. The CDR3 spans 15 residues. CDR3 sequence (DNA): TGTGCCAGCAGCCCTGTAGTAGCGGGAGCCTACGAGCAGTACTTC. Its translation is CASSPVVAGAYEQYF.

This clone was counted once. J is TRBJ2-3 and V is TRBV5-1; 7 bases map to TRBD1. Losses at the gene ends were 3 bases for V and 3 bases for J; bases not matched to a gene: 7. Germline-derived CDR1 and CDR2 are SGHRS and YFSETQ. The CDR3 is 15 amino acids. The DNA of the CDR3 is TGCGCCAGCAGCTACAGACAGGGTCGGACAGATACGCAGTATTTT. Amino acid sequence: CASSYRQGRTDTQYF.

J is TRBJ2-1 and V is TRBV29-1; 9 positions match TRBD2. V was clipped by 8 bases and J by 7 bases; unmatched bases: 15. This CDR3 has 15 residues. Germline V gene sequence: CDR1 SQVTM, CDR2 ANQGSEA. The CDR3 loop reads CSLKSRSGGRNEQFF. CDR3 nucleotides: TGCAGCCTTAAATCCCGAAGCGGGGGGCGAAATGAGCAGTTCTTC.

This chain links TRBV19 with TRBJ2-7; maybe TRBD2 (6 bases). The CDR3 loop spans 12 amino acids. Trimming shortened V by 11 bases and J by 2 bases, and 13 bases separated the two germline ends. Germline V gene sequence: CDR1 LNHDA, CDR2 SQIVND (reference sequence). The CDR3 sequence is CASGGGTYEQYF. In DNA form, the CDR3 reads TGTGCCTCTGGTGGGGGGACCTACGAGCAGTACTTC.

The chain recombines TRBV7-9 with TRBJ2-1, with D possibly TRBD2 on 6 matching bases. The CDR3 is 13 amino acids. CDR1 SEHNR and CDR2 FQNEAQ come from the germline V gene (reference sequence). V gave up 1 base and J gave up 7 bases, with 8 bases separating them. The CDR3 region has the DNA TGTGCCAGCAGCTTAGGAAGCGGGAATGAGCAGTTCTTC. Protein product: CASSLGSGNEQFF.